This T cell receptor beta chain came from a study of cytomegalovirus exposure and HLA in healthy donors. Study as a whole: An earlier analysis identified 120 million or so unique TCR beta sequences in approximately 170 million T cells.

Primers included in the PCR were 60 Vbeta and 13 Jbeta primers. The method was immunoSEQ multiplex PCR; TCRdb's version includes in-frame clones alone and lacks a portion of them. The repertoire holds 310,000 or so clones, with 85% to 90% as singletons. The CDR3 runs 14 residues. In germline, CDR1 is SGHRS, CDR2 YFSETQ. With 3 bases removed from V and 4 bases from J, the gap between germline ends came to 13 bases. This receptor was taken from a young woman in good health and CMV-seronegative. The chain joins TRBV5-1 to TRBJ1-2, with D unclear. The specimen sequenced was PBMCs. CDR3 DNA sequence: TGCGCCAGCAGCTCCCATGGGGAGGGCTATGGCTACACCTTC. Its translation: CASSSHGEGYGYTF.